This T cell receptor (beta chain) was recorded in a study of shared clonotypes between healthy human individuals. Study findings and constraints: Tissues were not sampled, only blood, and their repertoires likely differ.

Trimming pared 5 bases from V and 6 bases from J, leaving 11 bases between. Per the germline V gene, CDR1 is SGHNT and CDR2 is YENEEA. There are 13 residues in the CDR3. Remarks on this clone: Its target is not known.

Clones were sequenced by immunoSEQ multiplex PCR, and TCRdb holds only the in-frame ones, with some missing. The table has some 1.1 million clones, around three quarters seen once. CD45RA-negative memory and CD45RA+ naive subsets were split from the CD4+ cells. Sequenced input: memory CD4+ T cells from PBMCs. Subset: CD45RA-negative fraction. This TCR came from a man in his late teens or twenties in good health. Some clones in this sample may be carry-over from other donors' samples. This chain links TRBV11-3 with TRBJ2-1; D is perhaps TRBD2 (6 bases). CDR3 sequence reads: CASSRRDSNEQFF. The CDR3 bases are TGTGCCAGCAGCCGACGGGACTCCAATGAGCAGTTCTTC.